The next 25 T cell receptor beta chains were all read from a single sample in a study of blood T cell repertoires in COVID-19. Using immunoSEQ multiplex PCR, the repertoire was profiled, and TCRdb retains in-frame clones only, with some absent. Of 200,000 to 300,000 clones in the sample, around nine tenths were seen once. Sequenced sample: peripheral blood. The receptors shown here come from a man aged 25 to 40 with COVID-19, enrolled during active disease.

This chain uses TRBV9 with TRBJ2-5, with a weak D call TRBD2 (8 bases). Looked up from germline, CDR1 is SGDLS and CDR2 is YYNGEE. The V end was cut by 0 bases, the J end by 5 bases, with 17 bases between. The CDR3 has 16 residues. CDR3 nucleotide sequence: TGTGCCAGCAGCGTAGCGGGAGGGGGCGCGAGGGAGACCCAGTACTTC. Protein product: CASSVAGGGARETQYF.

The CDR3 protein is CASSQDRGVYNEQFF. For the CDR3, the DNA is TGTGCCAGCAGCCAAGATCGAGGAGTATACAATGAGCAGTTCTTC. V gene TRBV3-1 (or the pseudogene TRBV3-2) combines with J gene TRBJ2-1; the D is unclear. Germline loops: CDR1 LGHDT, CDR2 YNNKEL (reference sequence). CDR3 length: 15 residues. With 0 bases removed from V and 4 bases from J, the gap between germline ends came to 10 bases.

The chain links TRBV18 to TRBJ1-1; 10 nucleotides agree with TRBD1. Germline trimming cut 1 base from V and 6 bases from J; bases unmatched to any gene: 5. The V gene's germline CDR1 is KGHSH and CDR2 LQKENI. This CDR3 comprises 15 residues. CDR3 amino acids: CASSPQGTGVAEAFF. In DNA form, the CDR3 reads TGTGCCAGCTCACCACAGGGGACAGGGGTCGCTGAAGCTTTCTTT. Using reference TRBV18 and TRBJ1-1 for the parts outside the CDR3, the full variable domain is NAGVMQNPRHLVRRRGQEARLRCSPMKGHSHVYWYRQLPEEGLKFMVYLQKENIIDESGMPKERFSAEFPKEGPSILRIQQVVRGDSAAYFCASSPQGTGVAEAFFGQGTRLTVV.

V usage is TRBV7-9 and J usage is TRBJ1-1; D call uncertain. Germline V lookup: CDR1 SEHNR, CDR2 FQNEAQ (reference sequence). The CDR3 has 12 residues. Between the trimmed V and J ends, which lost 3 bases and 6 bases, there was a span of 8 bases. The CDR3 protein is CASSFTGAEAFF. The DNA of the CDR3 is TGTGCCAGCAGCTTCACGGGAGCTGAAGCTTTCTTT.

The V and J genes are TRBV5-1 and TRBJ1-5; no reliable D call. CDR1 SGHRS and CDR2 YFSETQ come from the germline V gene. Trimming stripped 0 bases from V and 2 bases from J, with 9 bases between. The CDR3 totals 15 residues. The CDR3 loop reads CASSLDGMGNQPQHF. The DNA of the CDR3 is TGCGCCAGCAGCTTGGACGGGATGGGCAATCAGCCCCAGCATTTT.

The chain couples TRBV20-1 to TRBJ1-2; unclear D gene. Deletions cut 3 bases from V and 6 bases from J, with 2 bases between. The CDR3 has 9 residues. The V gene's germline CDR1 is DFQATT and CDR2 SNEGSKA (reference sequence). The CDR3 sequence: CSASDGYTF. The CDR3 DNA is TGCAGTGCTAGCGATGGCTACACCTTC.

The chain employs TRBV10-3 and TRBJ1-5, with 7 bases that match TRBD1. The CDR3 is 17 residues long. Germline V gene lookup returns CDR1 ENHRY and CDR2 SYGVKD. The V and J ends lost 4 bases and 0 bases, in that order; junction bases with no gene match: 9. The CDR3, as DNA: TGTGCCATCAGTGTAGGATCACAGGGGAGTAGCAATCAGCCCCAGCATTTT. Its translation is CAISVGSQGSSNQPQHF.

This chain connects TRBV5-1 to TRBJ1-4; weak D call: TRBD1 (5 bases). The CDR3 length is 14 residues. Deletions cut 3 bases from V and 7 bases from J, with 13 bases between. The germline gives CDR1 SGHRS, CDR2 YFSETQ. The CDR3 reads CASSWGGGGEKLFF. For the CDR3, the DNA is TGCGCCAGCAGCTGGGGGGGAGGTGGTGAAAAACTGTTTTTT.

The chain recombines TRBV18 with TRBJ2-7, with D perhaps matching TRBD1 (5 bases). Trimming left V 2 bases short and J 10 bases short, with 15 bases between. There are 13 residues in the CDR3. Germline V gives CDR1 KGHSH, CDR2 LQKENI. The CDR3 spells CASSPANRQIQYF. In DNA, the CDR3 is TGTGCCAGCTCACCAGCAAACCGACAGATACAGTACTTC.

This clone showed up just once. The chain links TRBV19 to TRBJ2-5, with 9 nucleotides matching TRBD1. The junction had 6 bases not matched to a gene; V was cut back by 3 bases and J by 1 base. CDR1 is LNHDA and CDR2 is SQIVND in the germline V gene (reference sequence). This CDR3 is 16 amino acids long. CDR3 sequence reads: CASSIGGTGFQETQYF. CDR3 in DNA: TGTGCCAGTAGTATCGGTGGGACAGGGTTCCAAGAGACCCAGTACTTC.

The chain joins TRBV29-1 to TRBJ1-2; D not certain. V lost 3 bases to trimming and J lost 8 bases, with 10 bases between them. The germline V gene encodes CDR1 SQVTM and CDR2 ANQGSEA. This CDR3 has 11 amino acids. The CDR3 is CSVDEGIGYTF. The CDR3 DNA sequence: TGCAGCGTTGACGAGGGAATCGGCTACACCTTC.

This chain uses TRBV3-1 (or the pseudogene TRBV3-2) with TRBJ1-3; tentative D call: TRBD1 (6 bases). CDR3 length equals 15 residues. The germline V gene has CDR1 LGHDT and CDR2 YNNKEL (reference sequence). Trimming cost V 5 bases and J 5 bases, with 16 bases left between them. The DNA for the CDR3 is TGTGCCAGCAGCGACACCCAGGGGTTCCGAAACACCATATATTTT. It encodes CASSDTQGFRNTIYF.

The gene calls are TRBV5-1 and TRBJ2-1; TRBD1 matches 7 bases. The CDR3 spans 15 residues. Trimming cost V 3 bases and J 0 bases; bases outside gene matches: 3. Germline loops: CDR1 SGHRS, CDR2 YFSETQ. The CDR3 reads CASSSRDSSYNEQFF. CDR3 nucleotides: TGCGCCAGCAGCTCCCGGGACAGCTCCTACAATGAGCAGTTCTTC.

The chain is built from TRBV5-4 and TRBJ2-3; 8 nucleotides match TRBD2. Germline V gene sequence: CDR1 SGHNT, CDR2 YYREEE (reference sequence). Trimming removed 1 base from V and 2 bases from J; junction bases left unmatched: 3. The CDR3 length is 15 residues. CDR3 amino acids: CASSLTSGITDTQYF. DNA for the CDR3: TGTGCCAGCAGCTTGACTAGCGGTATCACAGATACGCAGTATTTT.

The chain uses TRBV13 and TRBJ2-2; 7 bases map to TRBD1. The junction had 12 bases not matched to a gene; V was cut back by 5 bases and J by 3 bases. The CDR3 contains 17 residues. Germline CDR1 PRHDT, CDR2 FYEKMQ (reference sequence). The DNA of the CDR3 is TGTGCCAGCAGCCGTCCGGGACAGAGTGTTTACACCGGGGAGCTGTTTTTT. This sequence encodes CASSRPGQSVYTGELFF.

The chain recombines TRBV3-1 (or the pseudogene TRBV3-2) with TRBJ2-1; 7 nucleotides align to TRBD2. Germline V gene data show CDR1 as LGHDT and CDR2 as YNNKEL (reference sequence). The junction had 1 base not matched to a gene; V was cut back by 2 bases and J by 3 bases. The CDR3 contains 14 residues. The CDR3 loop reads CASSQRGVYNEQFF. In DNA form, the CDR3 reads TGTGCCAGCAGCCAACGGGGGGTCTACAATGAGCAGTTCTTC.

The CDR3 DNA is TGTGCCAGCAGCTTGACAGGGGAGGTCTACGAGCAGTACTTC. Translated, it gives CASSLTGEVYEQYF. The gene calls are TRBV5-4 and TRBJ2-7, with a weak D call TRBD1 (7 bases). V was clipped by 1 base and J by 3 bases, with 11 bases between them. This CDR3 comprises 14 residues. Germline assignment: CDR1 SGHNT and CDR2 YYREEE (reference sequence).

The CDR3 nucleotides read TGTGCCAGCAGCTTATTCACAGGGGCAGGAAATCAGCCCCAGCATTTT. Its protein is CASSLFTGAGNQPQHF. This rearrangement joins TRBV7-9 to TRBJ1-5, with TRBD1 matching over 7 bases. The CDR3 contains 16 residues. The V gene's germline CDR1 is SEHNR and CDR2 FQNEAQ (reference sequence). Unmatched junction bases numbered 8, after V lost 2 bases and J lost 4 bases.

The J gene is TRBJ1-5, the V gene TRBV18, with 7 positions matching TRBD1. Germline loops: CDR1 KGHSH, CDR2 LQKENI. Germline trimming cut 3 bases from V and 1 base from J; bases unmatched to any gene: 3. The CDR3 has 15 residues. CDR3 residues: CASSPEGQSNQPQHF. CDR3 nucleotide sequence: TGTGCCAGCTCACCTGAGGGACAGAGCAATCAGCCCCAGCATTTT.

The chain joins TRBV19 to TRBJ1-6; TRBD1 agrees at 8 bases. This CDR3 contains 16 residues. V was pared by 4 bases and J by 9 bases, with 11 bases of the junction left unmatched. Germline assignment: CDR1 LNHDA and CDR2 SQIVND (reference sequence). The DNA of the CDR3 is TGTGCCAGTAGTACCCGAGGGACAGGAGGACTTTCACCCCTCCACTTT. This gives the protein CASSTRGTGGLSPLHF.

This chain connects TRBV30 to TRBJ1-3, with D perhaps matching TRBD1 (6 bases). Germline loops: CDR1 GTSNPN, CDR2 SVGIG (reference sequence). V lost 0 bases to trimming and J lost 0 bases, with 9 bases between them. This CDR3 region has 15 residues. CDR3 coding DNA: TGTGCCTGGAGTGTAAACAGGGACTCTGGAAACACCATATATTTT. Protein sequence: CAWSVNRDSGNTIYF.

This chain joins TRBV7-7 and TRBJ1-4; TRBD1 aligns across 7 bases. V was pared by 0 bases and J by 7 bases, with 5 bases of the junction left unmatched. The CDR3 is made up of 15 amino acids. The germline gives CDR1 SSHAT, CDR2 FNYEAQ (reference sequence). The CDR3 sequence: CASSLARGPSEKLFF. For the CDR3, the DNA is TGTGCCAGCAGCTTAGCGAGGGGGCCTAGTGAAAAACTGTTTTTT.

This chain links TRBV7-2 with TRBJ1-5; TRBD1 aligns across 9 bases. The CDR3 is 14 amino acids. Germline V CDR1 and CDR2: SGHTA, FQGNSA. V shed 5 bases, J shed 4 bases, and the junction held 3 bases outside the gene matches. Written as DNA, the CDR3 is TGTGCCAGCAGCCGGGACAGGGCTAATCAGCCCCAGCATTTT. This codes for CASSRDRANQPQHF.

This sequence joins TRBV11-2 and TRBJ2-7; D remains unclear. V gave up 6 bases and J gave up 0 bases, with 6 bases separating them. CDR1 is SGHAT, CDR2 FQNNGV, per germline. The CDR3 spans 12 residues. The chain's CDR3 is CASSLLSYEQYF. The CDR3 DNA sequence: TGTGCCAGCAGTCTCCTCTCCTACGAGCAGTACTTC.

The genes are TRBV6-5 and TRBJ1-3; D is unresolved. V was pared by 2 bases and J by 3 bases, with 5 bases between. CDR3 size: 13 residues. CDR1 MNHEY and CDR2 SVGAGI come from the germline V gene. The CDR3 region is CASSYGVGNTIYF. The CDR3 DNA reads TGTGCCAGCAGTTACGGAGTTGGAAACACCATATATTTT.